The 21 T cell receptor beta chains below come from one sample, sequenced in a study of cytomegalovirus exposure and HLA in healthy donors (dated by TCRdb to about 2017). The library was obtained by the immunoSEQ multiplex PCR assay. For the multiplex PCR, a mixture combining 60 forward primers for TCR Vbeta segments and 13 reverse primers for TCR Jbeta segments was used. Entries here come from immuneACCESS through TCRdb and include only in-frame sequences with V and J called. Some clones fail to appear in such tables; in the studies checked, an unresolved V gene covers under half of the shortfall, and the cause of the remainder is unknown. For this sample there are about 210,000 clones; approximately 83% appear just once. The ten top clones hold 9.5% to 13% of the sample. The sequenced sample consisted of PBMCs. Receptor source: a woman between 50 and 59 years old in good health and CMV-seropositive.

This clone has a handful of counts. The V call is TRBV5-6, the J call TRBJ1-1; 8 bases fit TRBD1. The germline V gene has CDR1 SGHDT and CDR2 YYEEEE. V trimming: 4 bases; J trimming: 1 base; junction bases outside the gene matches: 3. The CDR3 is 14 residues long. CDR3 sequence: CASSLGQANTEAFF. CDR3 DNA: TGTGCCAGCAGCCTGGGACAGGCGAACACTGAAGCTTTCTTT.

The chain combines TRBV4-1 with TRBJ1-2; unclear D gene. In germline, CDR1 is MGHRA, CDR2 YSYEKL. There are 15 residues in the CDR3. V was cut by 4 bases and J by 0 bases, with 12 bases left in between. The DNA for the CDR3 is TGCGCCAGCAGCCTAAACTCTGGTACTAACTATGGCTACACCTTC. Protein: CASSLNSGTNYGYTF.

The chain links TRBV9 to TRBJ1-4; no firm D call. The germline gives CDR1 SGDLS, CDR2 YYNGEE. This CDR3 spans 15 amino acids. Trimming pared 3 bases from V and 8 bases from J, leaving 17 bases between. CDR3 sequence: CASSAGRQVGEKLFF. Written as DNA, the CDR3 is TGTGCCAGCAGCGCCGGGAGGCAGGTCGGGGAAAAACTGTTTTTT.

The gene calls are TRBV6-5 and TRBJ2-3; 7 nucleotides align to TRBD1. The CDR3 is 14 residues long. The V gene's germline CDR1 is MNHEY and CDR2 SVGAGI. The V and J ends lost 5 bases and 6 bases, in that order; junction bases with no gene match: 8. The CDR3 DNA is TGTGCCAGCAGTGAAGGGGGCGACGCGGATACGCAGTATTTT. Translation gives CASSEGGDADTQYF.

This clone has just a few counts. The chain carries TRBV4-3 and TRBJ1-4, with 8 nucleotides matching TRBD1. Germline CDR1 and CDR2: LGHNA and YSLEER. Trimming cost V 2 bases and J 2 bases; bases outside gene matches: 1. CDR3 length equals 15 residues. This CDR3 reads CASSQRQGTNEKLFF. CDR3 sequence (DNA): TGCGCCAGCAGCCAAAGACAGGGGACTAATGAAAAACTGTTTTTT.

The count of this clone is one. The chain is built from TRBV15 and TRBJ1-2; D possibly corresponds to TRBD1 (5 bases). This CDR3 comprises 16 residues. Germline V CDR1 and CDR2: LNHNV, YYDKDF (reference sequence). Between the trimmed V and J ends, which lost 5 bases and 4 bases, there was a span of 20 bases. CDR3 sequence: CATSSPVGQRSYGYTF. As DNA, the CDR3 is TGTGCCACCAGCTCCCCAGTCGGACAAAGATCCTATGGCTACACCTTC.

V usage is TRBV9 and J usage is TRBJ2-2, with 10 bases lining up with TRBD1. J lost 4 bases, V lost 4 bases, and 4 bases had no gene match. This CDR3 has 15 residues. Germline V gives CDR1 SGDLS, CDR2 YYNGEE. The DNA for the CDR3 is TGTGCCAGCAGCCCGCGGACAGGGGGCACCGGGGAGCTGTTTTTT. Translation gives CASSPRTGGTGELFF.

A note on this clone: Other DNA sequences from this sample encode an identical CDR3 as well. This chain uses TRBV27 with TRBJ2-7, with D perhaps TRBD2 (6 bases). The CDR3 spans 15 residues. Per germline, CDR1 MNHEY and CDR2 SMNVEV (reference sequence). V dropped 0 bases and J dropped 2 bases, with 11 bases sitting between them. The DNA of the CDR3 is TGTGCCAGCAGTTTATCGTTACGGGGGACCTACGAGCAGTACTTC. This translates into CASSLSLRGTYEQYF.

Here the CDR3 reads CASSYGGGYGYTF. The CDR3 region has the DNA TGTGCCAGCAGTTACGGGGGGGGCTATGGCTACACCTTC. The V and J genes are TRBV6-5 and TRBJ1-2; possibly TRBD1 for D (5 bases). Trimming took 2 bases from V and 4 from J, leaving 8 bases between them. CDR1 and CDR2 (germline): MNHEY, SVGAGI. This CDR3 region has 13 residues.

The chain links TRBV6-5 to TRBJ1-5; 9 positions match TRBD1. From germline, CDR1 is MNHEY and CDR2 SVGAGI. The CDR3 is 15 amino acids. Trimming at V came to 4 bases and at J to 6 bases, leaving 7 bases not matched to a gene. The CDR3 loop is CASSLGQGGGQPQHF. CDR3 DNA sequence: TGTGCCAGCAGTTTGGGACAGGGAGGGGGTCAGCCCCAGCATTTT.

This chain connects TRBV19 to TRBJ1-5; 9 nucleotides line up with TRBD1. Germline assignment: CDR1 LNHDA and CDR2 SQIVND (reference sequence). This CDR3 contains 12 residues. J was trimmed by 7 bases and V by 9 bases; bases with no gene match: 4. The CDR3 loop reads CARHTGGQPQHF. DNA for the CDR3: TGTGCCAGGCACACAGGGGGCCAGCCCCAGCATTTT.

This chain uses TRBV7-3 with TRBJ2-2; D remains unclear. CDR1 is SGHTA and CDR2 is FQGTGA in the germline V gene. This CDR3 region has 14 residues. Trimming took 3 bases from V and 1 from J, leaving 6 bases between them. CDR3 in DNA: TGTGCCAGCAGCTTCCAACAGAACACCGGGGAGCTGTTTTTT. The encoded protein is CASSFQQNTGELFF.

The rearrangement joins TRBV5-1 to TRBJ1-2; no definite D call. The CDR3 spans 13 residues. V shed 4 bases and J shed 8 bases, with 15 bases lying between them. In germline, CDR1 is SGHRS, CDR2 YFSETQ. The CDR3 DNA follows: TGCGCCAGCAGCACGGGTGAGGTTAGGGGCTACACCTTC. Translated: CASSTGEVRGYTF.

This sequence joins TRBV2 and TRBJ2-4; 9 bases match TRBD2. With 3 bases clipped from V and 0 bases from J, the junction kept 3 bases outside the gene matches. Germline V gene sequence: CDR1 SNHLY, CDR2 FYNNEI. This CDR3 has 16 amino acids. CDR3 sequence (DNA): TGTGCCAGCAGTGAGGGACTAGCCCTAGCCAAAAACATTCAGTACTTC. It specifies CASSEGLALAKNIQYF.

This rearrangement joins TRBV7-3 to TRBJ2-1; 9 nucleotides agree with TRBD1. V dropped 4 bases and J dropped 4; count of bases not matched to a gene: 5. The CDR3 spans 15 residues. Germline values: CDR1 SGHTA, CDR2 FQGTGA. The CDR3 region is CASSSGTGTYNEQFF. The CDR3 DNA reads as TGTGCCAGCAGCTCCGGGACAGGGACATACAATGAGCAGTTCTTC.

CDR3 amino acids: CASSWGQGYTF. As DNA, the CDR3 is TGCGCCAGCAGCTGGGGACAGGGCTACACCTTC. This chain connects TRBV5-1 to TRBJ1-2, with TRBD1 identical over 7 bases. The CDR3 is made up of 11 amino acids. With V trimmed by 3 bases and J by 8 bases, 1 base remained unmatched. Germline CDR1 reads SGHRS; CDR2 reads YFSETQ.

This clone was found a few times. This chain's CDR3 is CASMTDMNTEAFF. The CDR3 DNA reads TGTGCCAGCATGACCGACATGAACACTGAAGCTTTCTTT. The rearrangement uses TRBV28 and TRBJ1-1; D ambiguous. CDR3 length: 13 amino acids. The V and J ends lost 7 bases and 0 bases respectively, with 9 bases between them. Germline V gene sequence: CDR1 MDHEN, CDR2 SYDVKM.

The chain recombines TRBV7-9 with TRBJ2-7; no definite D call. Germline CDR1 is SEHNR and CDR2 is FQNEAQ (reference sequence). V shed 5 bases and J shed 0 bases, with 11 bases lying between them. The CDR3 spans 14 residues. The CDR3 sequence is CASSPRLNSYEQYF. DNA for the CDR3: TGTGCCAGCAGCCCCAGATTGAACTCCTACGAGCAGTACTTC.

V usage is TRBV5-1 and J usage is TRBJ2-1, with a tentative D call TRBD2 (6 bases). The CDR3 contains 15 residues. V lost 5 bases, J lost 3 bases, and 15 bases lay in between. Germline V gene sequence: CDR1 SGHRS, CDR2 YFSETQ. The CDR3: CASRLGTQVYNEQFF. In DNA, the CDR3 is TGCGCCAGCAGGCTTGGGACTCAGGTCTACAATGAGCAGTTCTTC.

The J gene is TRBJ1-2, the V gene TRBV7-8, with 8 bases lining up with TRBD1. The CDR3 runs to 16 residues. The germline CDR1 and CDR2 sequences are SGHVS and FQNEAQ. After removal of 1 base from V and 2 bases from J, the junction contained 6 bases not matched to a gene. This chain's CDR3 is CASSLGRGRWNYGYTF. The CDR3 DNA reads as TGTGCCAGCAGCTTAGGCAGGGGGCGTTGGAACTATGGCTACACCTTC.

V usage is TRBV4-3 and J usage is TRBJ1-4; 7 nucleotides align to TRBD1. Germline-derived CDR1 and CDR2 are LGHNA and YSLEER. The J segment lost 8 bases and the V segment lost 3 bases, leaving 6 bases of the junction unmatched. CDR3 length: 14 residues. This CDR3 is CASSHRQGKEKLFF. The DNA of the CDR3 is TGCGCCAGCAGCCACCGACAGGGAAAGGAAAAACTGTTTTTT.